What follows are 2 T cell receptor beta chains derived from one specimen sequenced in a study of T cell changes during pregnancy in multiple sclerosis. TCRdb keeps only in-frame clones here, not all; method: immunoSEQ multiplex PCR. The sample lists about 13,000 clones, roughly 90% seen once, with about 12% in the top ten. This specimen was CD8+ T cells from peripheral blood mononuclear cells, taken after pregnancy. Receptors were obtained from a female donor in good health, enrolled as a control in a pregnancy study.

V and J are TRBV9 and TRBJ1-1; the match to TRBD1 covers 8 bases. The CDR3 loop spans 13 amino acids. CDR1 is SGDLS and CDR2 is YYNGEE in the germline V gene. V was clipped by 4 bases and J by 4 bases; unmatched bases: 3. CDR3: CASSLTGATEAFF. The DNA of the CDR3 is TGTGCCAGCAGCTTGACAGGGGCCACTGAAGCTTTCTTT.

J is TRBJ2-2 and V is TRBV28; 8 nucleotides line up with TRBD2. From germline, CDR1 is MDHEN and CDR2 SYDVKM. This CDR3 spans 17 amino acids. Unmatched junction bases numbered 10, after V lost 1 base and J lost 6 bases. The CDR3, as DNA: TGTGCCAGCAGTTTATCCACGGGAGGGCCGGGGGCCGGGGAGCTGTTTTTT. Protein sequence: CASSLSTGGPGAGELFF.